Listed here are 3 T cell receptor beta chains from one sample, sequenced in a study of T cell responses to AZD1222 COVID-19 vaccine. Measured with immunoSEQ multiplex PCR; TCRdb has only the in-frame clones, and not every one. This table holds 130,000 or so clones, roughly 93% found once. The source was peripheral blood, collected on day 0 of AZD1222 vaccination. Receptors originate from an adult in good health.

The chain is built from TRBV5-4 and TRBJ2-1; D is possibly TRBD2 (5 bases). The germline CDR1 and CDR2 sequences are SGHNT and YYREEE (reference sequence). V lost 7 bases to trimming and J lost 6 bases, with 20 bases between them. The CDR3 covers 15 residues. CDR3 nucleotide sequence: TGTGCCAGCTCCCGACGGGATTCCAGGCGCAATGAGCAGTTCTTC. This encodes CASSRRDSRRNEQFF.

The chain uses TRBV2 and TRBJ2-5, with 7 bases that match TRBD2. CDR1 and CDR2 (germline): SNHLY, FYNNEI. V dropped 2 bases and J dropped 2; count of bases not matched to a gene: 5. The CDR3 contains 15 residues. The CDR3 here is CASSESWGLQETQYF. In DNA form, the CDR3 reads TGTGCCAGCAGTGAATCGTGGGGACTACAAGAGACCCAGTACTTC.

The J gene is TRBJ1-6, the V gene TRBV18; D may be TRBD1 (5 bases). V lost 5 bases, J lost 4 bases, and 15 bases lay in between. CDR1 and CDR2 from the germline V gene are KGHSH and LQKENI. CDR3 length: 16 residues. The CDR3: CASSAAGTAYNSPLHF. As DNA, the CDR3 is TGTGCCAGCTCAGCTGCCGGGACGGCATATAATTCACCCCTCCACTTT.